These T cell receptor beta chains were read from a single sample in a study of breast tumors, draining lymph nodes, adjacent tissues. TCRdb ran MiXCR on the multiplex PCR reads and lists one entry per CDR3 protein. The repertoire holds fewer than 250,000 distinct CDR3 sequences, roughly 32% seen once, with about 1.4% in the top ten. Sample: axillary lymph node tissue. Receptors originate from a female donor with breast cancer. Some clones in this sample may be carry-over from other donors' samples. Both conserved end residues are trimmed from each CDR3. The order of the fields is D gene, J gene, V gene, CDR3 protein. A D gene is named only where the DNA matches it firmly.

>-|TRBJ2-7|TRBV7-8
AGSYPLGLSYEQY
>-|TRBJ1-5|TRBV7-9
ASSLAGGRAYEQPQH
>-|TRBJ2-1|TRBV27
ASSLIGEGPSNEQF
>-|TRBJ1-6|TRBV7-3
ASSLSGYNSPLH
>TRBD2|TRBJ2-5|TRBV20-1
SALSGDKETQY
>-|TRBJ2-6|TRBV4-2
ASSQMGERGANVLT
>-|TRBJ2-4|TRBV11-3
ASSLVRGHPNIQY
>-|TRBJ2-3|TRBV5-1
ASSLAGQSTDTQY
>TRBD1|TRBJ1-6|TRBV20-1
RAEGGSRGFSPLH
>-|TRBJ2-2|TRBV24-1
ATNTGPGELF
>TRBD2|TRBJ2-3|TRBV5-1
ASKLAGGLGDTQY
>TRBD2|TRBJ2-3|TRBV19
ATEAGGGTDTQY
>-|TRBJ2-3|TRBV3-1
ASSRSGADTQY